This T cell receptor beta chain was sequenced in a study of vaccination effects on CD4 cells after COVID-19. Comments on this clone: Its cognate antigen is unknown.

Method: immunoSEQ multiplex PCR; TCRdb's copy keeps in-frame clones and lacks some. In the table there are 70,000 or so clones, roughly 74% of which are singletons. CDR1 SGHTA and CDR2 FQGNSA come from the germline V gene. The CDR3 length is 15 residues. V gave up 1 base and J gave up 12 bases, with 19 bases separating them. Antigen-specific CD4+ T cells were expanded with viral peptide pools in the ViraFEST assay before sequencing. Culture proceeded for approximately 10 days, and CD4+ T cells were then isolated. Each vaccine recipient was nucleocapsid antibody negative and had no prior SARS-CoV-2 infection.

Sequencing used CD4+ T cells from PBMCs cultured with HCoV-NL63 spike peptides, obtained before COVID-19 vaccination. The TCR sequence derives from a human donor who received a COVID-19 vaccine. The chain links TRBV7-2 to TRBJ2-1; no definite D call. CDR3 DNA: TGTGCCAGCAGCTTAGACGGCGGAGCCACAATAGGGCAGTTCTTC. It specifies CASSLDGGATIGQFF. Combining the CDR3 with reference TRBV7-2 and TRBJ2-1 gives the whole variable domain GAGVSQSPSNKVTEKGKDVELRCDPISGHTALYWYRQSLGQGLEFLIYFQGNSAPDKSGLPSDRFSAERTGGSVSTLTIQRTQQEDSAVYLCASSLDGGATIGQFFGPGTRLTVL.